This is a list of T cell receptor beta chains from one sample in a study of blood T cell repertoires in COVID-19. The table came from immunoSEQ multiplex PCR; TCRdb's copy has only in-frame clones and leaves some out. The sample holds about 96,000 clones, 70% to 90% seen once. The source material was peripheral blood. The receptor source for this set is a human donor with COVID-19, enrolled during active disease. The donor label of this sample is uncertain. CDR3s include the opening cysteine and the closing phenylalanine or tryptophan. Each record gives: clone size, V gene, CDR3 length, D gene, J gene, CDR3 DNA, CDR3 protein. A D gene is named only where the DNA matches it firmly. Clone size is stated in some rows and not others, as once, few, many or a class when expanded.

.	TRBV5-1	14	TRBD1	TRBJ1-2	TGCGCCAGCAGCTGGGACAGGGAACACGGTGGCTACACCTTC	CASSWDREHGGYTF
.	TRBV4-1	13	.	TRBJ1-1	TGCGCCAGCAAGAGGATAGGTGGCGCTGAAGCTTTCTTT	CASKRIGGAEAFF
.	TRBV28	15	.	TRBJ1-3	TGTGCCAGCAATAAAGGAGGGGAAATTGGAAACACCATATATTTT	CASNKGGEIGNTIYF
.	TRBV9	15	TRBD2	TRBJ2-7	TGTGCCAGCAGCGTGGGATCGGCGGGAGTCTACGAGCAGTACTTC	CASSVGSAGVYEQYF
.	TRBV5-1	16	.	TRBJ1-6	TGCGCCAGCAGCTTTGGGGGGGGAAGGAATAATTCACCCCTCCACTTT	CASSFGGGRNNSPLHF
once	TRBV9	11	.	TRBJ1-1	TGTGCCAGCAGCGCGGACACTGAAGCTTTCTTT	CASSADTEAFF
.	TRBV5-4	13	.	TRBJ2-3	TGTGCCAGCAGCTTAGGAGGCATAGATACGCAGTATTTT	CASSLGGIDTQYF
.	TRBV10-3	14	.	TRBJ1-1	TGTGCCATCAGGAGGGACACATTGGGCACTGAAGCTTTCTTT	CAIRRDTLGTEAFF
.	TRBV29-1	10	.	TRBJ1-2	TGCAGCGCGGACACCGAAGGCTACACCTTC	CSADTEGYTF
.	TRBV11-3	16	TRBD1	TRBJ2-7	TGTGCCAGCAGCATACCCCTCGGACAGGGTATAAACGAGCAGTACTTC	CASSIPLGQGINEQYF
.	TRBV5-1	15	.	TRBJ2-2	TGCGCCAGTACAGTCGACAGACCGAACACCGGGGAGCTGTTTTTT	CASTVDRPNTGELFF
.	TRBV29-1	14	.	TRBJ2-2	TGCAGCGTTGACAGGGGAGTTAGCACCGGGGAGCTGTTTTTT	CSVDRGVSTGELFF
.	TRBV7-7	13	.	TRBJ2-5	TGTGCCAGGAGAGGACGGAGCGGGGAGACCCAGTACTTC	CARRGRSGETQYF
.	TRBV11-2	13	.	TRBJ2-2	TGTGCCAGCAGCTTGACAGGCCCCGGGGAGCTGTTTTTT	CASSLTGPGELFF
.	TRBV25-1	17	TRBD1	TRBJ2-7	TGTGCCAGCAGTGATCCTCGACTAACGGGACAGGGATACGAGCAGTACTTC	CASSDPRLTGQGYEQYF
.	TRBV4-2	16	TRBD1	TRBJ1-2	TGTGCCAGCAGCCAAGGCCGAGGGACAGCACGTAGGGGCTACACCTTC	CASSQGRGTARRGYTF
.	TRBV7-7	15	TRBD2	TRBJ2-3	TGTGCTAGCAGCCCGGGAGGGCCGGATACAGATACGCAGTATTTT	CASSPGGPDTDTQYF
.	TRBV11-3	13	.	TRBJ1-1	TGTGCCAGCTCACAGGGTTTAAACACTGAAGCTTTCTTT	CASSQGLNTEAFF
.	TRBV20-1	11	.	TRBJ2-5	TGCAGTGCTAGATCACAAGAGACCCAGTACTTC	CSARSQETQYF
.	TRBV6-5	14	.	TRBJ1-5	TGTGCCAGCAGTTACGGGCAGGGTGGGGAGCCCCAGCATTTT	CASSYGQGGEPQHF
.	TRBV27	13	.	TRBJ2-1	TGTGCCAGCAGTCCTAGGGGGGGGGATGAGCAGTTCTTC	CASSPRGGDEQFF
.	TRBV4-1	17	TRBD1	TRBJ1-5	TGCGCCAGCAGCCGAGGACAGGGTCCTGAACGCAATCAGCCCCAGCATTTT	CASSRGQGPERNQPQHF
once	TRBV15	16	.	TRBJ2-5	TGTGCCACCAGCAGAGATGTTGTCAGTTCACAAGAGACCCAGTACTTC	CATSRDVVSSQETQYF
.	TRBV19	15	TRBD1	TRBJ1-3	TGTGCCAGTAACGACAGGGGAATGAGGGGAAACACCATATATTTT	CASNDRGMRGNTIYF
.	TRBV5-4	15	TRBD1	TRBJ2-7	TGTGCCAGCAGCACGGGACAGGGAAACCTCCTCGAGCAGTACTTC	CASSTGQGNLLEQYF
.	TRBV10-2	16	.	TRBJ1-2	TGCGCCAGCAGTGATCTAGTGGACAGTCTCACATATGGCTACACCTTC	CASSDLVDSLTYGYTF
.	TRBV5-5	16	.	TRBJ1-6	TGTGCCAGCAGCCGATCCCCGAGGGGGAGGGGTTCACCCCTCCACTTT	CASSRSPRGRGSPLHF
.	TRBV6-2/TRBV6-3	18	TRBD2	TRBJ2-7	TGTGCCAGCAGTTACCCCGATAGCGGGAGGGGCAGCTCCTACGAGCAGTACTTC	CASSYPDSGRGSSYEQYF
.	TRBV6-4	15	TRBD1	TRBJ2-3	TGTGCCAGCAGTCTCCGGGACAGTGCGGCAGATACGCAGTATTTT	CASSLRDSAADTQYF
.	TRBV7-3	16	.	TRBJ1-1	TGTGCCAGCAGCTTAGCGCTCGGGACAAAGAACACTGAAGCTTTCTTT	CASSLALGTKNTEAFF
.	TRBV7-3	13	.	TRBJ1-2	TGTGCCACCGCACCCGGCAGGCTCTATGGCTACACCTTC	CATAPGRLYGYTF
.	TRBV9	14	.	TRBJ2-5	TGTGCCAGCAGCTCTAACCCCAACCAAGAGACCCAGTACTTC	CASSSNPNQETQYF
.	TRBV7-9	16	TRBD1	TRBJ1-1	TGTGCCAGCAGCCCTTCCGATACAGGGGAGGTCACTGAAGCTTTCTTT	CASSPSDTGEVTEAFF
.	TRBV10-2	12	.	TRBJ1-1	TGCGCCAGCAGAACGGTGAACACTGAAGCTTTCTTT	CASRTVNTEAFF
.	TRBV6-4	16	TRBD2	TRBJ2-3	TGTGCCAGCAGTGACTCGACTAGCGGGGGGGCAGATACGCAGTATTTT	CASSDSTSGGADTQYF
.	TRBV27	14	.	TRBJ2-7	TGTGCCAGCAGTTTAGACAGGACAACCTACGAGCAGTACTTC	CASSLDRTTYEQYF
once	TRBV11-2	14	.	TRBJ2-7	TGTGCCAGCAGCTTTCCGACGAGGTCCTACGAGCAGTACTTC	CASSFPTRSYEQYF
.	TRBV5-1	14	TRBD1	TRBJ2-7	TGCGCCAGCAGCCCCGGACAGGGGGCCCACGAGCAGTACTTC	CASSPGQGAHEQYF
.	TRBV5-1	16	.	TRBJ1-4	TGCGCCAGCAGCTGGTCGCAAGGGGCACCTAATGAAAAACTGTTTTTT	CASSWSQGAPNEKLFF
.	TRBV18	13	.	TRBJ2-5	TGTGCCAGCTCCTTGGACGAGGGAGAGACCCAGTACTTC	CASSLDEGETQYF
.	TRBV9	15	TRBD1	TRBJ2-7	TGTGCCAGCAGCGTAGGAACAGGGGCGCCCTACGAGCAGTACTTC	CASSVGTGAPYEQYF
.	TRBV6-1	15	TRBD2	TRBJ2-7	TGTGCCAGCAGTGAATATGGCGGGGGGGCCTACGAGCAGTACTTC	CASSEYGGGAYEQYF
.	TRBV5-5	15	.	TRBJ1-6	TGTGCCAGCAGCTTAGCAGGGGCAGAGGTTTCACCCCTCCACTTT	CASSLAGAEVSPLHF
once	TRBV28	13	.	TRBJ1-5	TGTGCCAGCAGACCAGACAGGAATCAGCCCCAGCATTTT	CASRPDRNQPQHF
few	TRBV6-5	11	.	TRBJ1-4	TGTGCCAGCACCAGGGGTGAAAAACTGTTTTTT	CASTRGEKLFF
once	TRBV5-4	13	TRBD1	TRBJ2-7	TGTGCCAGCAGACGGGACAGGGCATACGAGCAGTACTTC	CASRRDRAYEQYF
.	TRBV7-7	17	.	TRBJ1-3	TGTGCTAGCAGCCCACACCCCATACAGAGCTCTGGAAACACCATATATTTT	CASSPHPIQSSGNTIYF
.	TRBV10-3	14	.	TRBJ1-2	TGTGCCACCAGATCCGACACAGCTAACTATGGCTACACCTTC	CATRSDTANYGYTF
.	TRBV1	13	.	TRBJ1-1	TGCACCAGCAGCGCAGGGGGCGATACTGAAGCTTTCTTT	CTSSAGGDTEAFF
.	TRBV5-1	16	.	TRBJ1-6	TGCGCCAGCAGCCAGACAGTAGGGGCAGGCGGTTCACCCCTCCACTTT	CASSQTVGAGGSPLHF
.	TRBV30	13	TRBD2	TRBJ2-2	TGTGCCTGGAGGACTCTAGCGGGCGGGGAGCTGTTTTTT	CAWRTLAGGELFF
.	TRBV5-6	13	.	TRBJ1-2	TGTGCCAGCAGCTTGGGGCCAGGGATGGGCTACACCTTC	CASSLGPGMGYTF
.	TRBV6-5	12	.	TRBJ1-6	TGTGCCAGCAGTTCCCCGGGGGCACCCCTCCACTTT	CASSSPGAPLHF
.	TRBV11-2	14	TRBD2	TRBJ2-7	TGTGCCAGCAGCTTAGAGTGGGAGGGCAGAGAGCAGTACTTC	CASSLEWEGREQYF
few	TRBV5-1	15	.	TRBJ2-5	TGCGCCAGCAGCTTGGTAGCCGCACGCCAAGAGACCCAGTACTTC	CASSLVAARQETQYF
.	TRBV4-2	18	.	TRBJ1-3	TGTGCCAGCAGCCAAGATTACGCAGGGGCCTACTCTGGAAACACCATATATTTT	CASSQDYAGAYSGNTIYF
.	TRBV7-6	14	TRBD1	TRBJ1-2	TGTGCCAGCAGCCCCGTAGGACAGGGACGGGGCTACACCTTC	CASSPVGQGRGYTF
.	TRBV6-2/TRBV6-3	13	.	TRBJ2-1	TGTGCCAGCAGTTACTCGGGGGCTGATACAAAGTTCTTC	CASSYSGADTKFF
.	TRBV10-3	17	TRBD1	TRBJ1-2	TGTGCCATCAGGGAGATGACAGGGGGCGGAACTAACTATGGCTACACCTTC	CAIREMTGGGTNYGYTF